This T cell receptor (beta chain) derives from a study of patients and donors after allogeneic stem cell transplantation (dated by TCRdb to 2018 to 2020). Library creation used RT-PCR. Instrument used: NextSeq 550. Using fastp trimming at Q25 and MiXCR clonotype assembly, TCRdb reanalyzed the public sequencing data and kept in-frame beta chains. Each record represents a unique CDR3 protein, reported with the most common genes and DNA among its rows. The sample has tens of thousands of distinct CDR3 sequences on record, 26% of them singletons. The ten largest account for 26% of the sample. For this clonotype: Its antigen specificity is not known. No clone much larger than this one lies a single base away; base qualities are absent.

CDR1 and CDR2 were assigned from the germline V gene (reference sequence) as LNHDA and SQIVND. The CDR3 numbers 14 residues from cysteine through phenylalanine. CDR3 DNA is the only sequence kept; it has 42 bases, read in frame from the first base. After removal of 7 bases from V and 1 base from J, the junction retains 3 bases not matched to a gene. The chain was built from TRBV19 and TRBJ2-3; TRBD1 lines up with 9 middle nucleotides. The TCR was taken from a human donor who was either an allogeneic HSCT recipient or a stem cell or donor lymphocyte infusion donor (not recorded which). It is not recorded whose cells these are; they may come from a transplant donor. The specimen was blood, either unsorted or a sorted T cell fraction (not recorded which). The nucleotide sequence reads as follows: TGTGCCAGTACACAGGGGGCGGGCACAGATACGCAGTATTTT. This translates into CASTQGAGTDTQYF.